This T cell receptor (beta chain) was captured by sequencing in a study of cytotoxic CD8 clonotypes in ibrutinib-treated CLL (dated by TCRdb to the early 2020s). For context, the study as a whole: In this cohort, some 14 patients were treatment-naive and more than 9 were relapsed/refractory, while approximately 18 had unmutated IGHV. Partial responses were observed in 24 patients and complete responses in 2; after a median follow-up of about 69 months, remission was maintained in around 14 patients and progression was observed in some 12. Response samples were taken after a median of approximately eleven months on treatment, ranging from about 6 to 36 months. An average of 255,043 productive templates and roughly 94,000 productive rearrangements was obtained per sample. Longitudinal samples were available for about 30% of the 86 trial participants. Cryopreserved peripheral blood mononuclear cells were obtained prior to treatment, at the time of response, and at either disease progression or sustained remission. Every sample from remission and from progressive disease was obtained while the patients were still on ibrutinib.

General study outcomes and caveats: Public clonotypes were found to be uncommon and were observed to contract or remain stable during treatment; the increase in clonality was shown to reflect expansion of private clonotypes at ibrutinib response. Sustained-remission and progressing patients did not have matched sampling times, and lymph node repertoires were not examined. Clonality increased at ibrutinib response, stayed stable in sustained remission, and fell back toward baseline at progression. At baseline, clonality was higher than in age-matched healthy donors and showed a strong correlation with circulating CD8+ T-cell counts.

The time point label corresponds to: progressive disease on ibrutinib. For TCR beta library preparation, roughly 2.1 micrograms of genomic DNA was extracted from cryopreserved PBMCs. Longitudinal blood samples from CLL patients receiving ibrutinib monotherapy were subjected to high-throughput TCR beta sequencing. The patients were enrolled in a single-center, open-label phase 2 trial of ibrutinib monotherapy. Relative to germline, V is 4 bases shorter and J is 1 base shorter, with 20 bases between their ends. According to the germline V gene, CDR1 reads SGHRS and CDR2 reads YFSETQ. The CDR3 measures 17 amino acids from cysteine to phenylalanine. The sequence is cut down to CDR3 DNA, 51 bases in frame from base 1. A remark on this clone: Its recognized antigen is unknown. No qualities accompany the bases; no much larger clone lies one base away.

A MiSeq instrument was used for deep resolution sequencing, which targeted depths ranging from 1 in 1 million up to 1 in 200,000 T cells, with coverage averaging 10x for each clonotype. The immunoSEQ hsTCRB Kit was used to generate TCR beta libraries. In the authors' own workflow: The data were analyzed with ImmunoSEQ Analyzer and ImmunoSEQ Data Assistant, and V, D and J gene assignments followed IMGT definitions. Clonality was computed as one minus normalized Shannon entropy of productive rearrangement frequencies, ranging from 0 to 1. Only overrepresented clonotypes making up at least 0.05% of the repertoire of each patient were included in the public clonotype analysis. About a dozen age-matched healthy donor repertoires from immuneACCESS served as clonality controls. What TCRdb holds here is the immuneACCESS table cut down to in-frame rearrangements. Part of the clones is not present; checked against another copy, under half of the missing clones reflect an unresolved V gene, and the others are unexplained. D and trimming were read from the DNA, whereas the V and J calls and clone size are those reported in that table. This sample lists roughly 76,000 clones; 80% were detected once. More than 7.5% of the sample is taken by the ten largest.

This receptor chain uses TRBV5-1 and TRBJ1-1; the D gene lacks a confident call. Sequencing was performed on PBMCs, taken at disease progression, from a patient treated with ibrutinib. The receptor's source is a human donor with chronic lymphocytic leukemia. The DNA sequence is given as TGCGCCAGCAGCGGAGGACCGGTCGGAGGAGGGAACACTGAAGCTTTCTTT. Translated, it gives CASSGGPVGGGNTEAFF.